This TCR beta chain was retrieved from a study of T cells in Graves' hyperthyroidism and ophthalmopathy. Hyperthyroidism was newly diagnosed in patients aged 18 to 65 (duration under 2 months). This clonotype was seen repeatedly, ten times or more. What was amplified from RNA transcripts were TCR beta CDR3 regions. In the first-round RT-PCR of the TCR CDR3, the HTBI primer set was used. TCRdb recomputed calls from the multiplex PCR reads with MiXCR, one row per CDR3 protein. The data show 250,000 to 300,000 distinct CDR3 sequences, 14% to 15% seen once. The V segment lost 7 bases and the J segment 2 bases; nucleotides outside the gene matches: 5. The CDR3 totals 14 residues. Germline V gene lookup returns CDR1 SNHLY and CDR2 FYNNEI.

The chain uses TRBV2 and TRBJ2-7; TRBD2 matches at 10 bases. Specimen: blood. The receptor's source is a woman aged 40 to 50 with Graves' hyperthyroidism that later progressed to Graves' ophthalmopathy. This CDR3 is CASTFSGRPYEQYF. CDR3 DNA: TGTGCCAGCACTTTTAGCGGGAGGCCCTACGAGCAGTACTTC.